The 23 T cell receptor beta chains presented below share a single source sample, sequenced in a study of T cells in Graves' hyperthyroidism and ophthalmopathy. RNA transcripts gave rise to amplified TCR beta CDR3 regions. First-round RT-PCR targeting the TCR CDR3 was performed with the HTBI primer set. Via MiXCR, TCRdb re-called the multiplex PCR reads, giving one row per CDR3 protein. The data contain a few hundred thousand distinct CDR3 sequences, 15% to 18% of them singletons. Source material: blood. These receptors were taken from a woman in her twenties or thirties with Graves' hyperthyroidism.

The rearrangement links TRBV9 to TRBJ2-1; TRBD2 might be the D (6 bases). Germline V gives CDR1 SGDLS, CDR2 YYNGEE. Trimming pared 4 bases from V and 4 bases from J, leaving 15 bases between. CDR3 size: 15 residues. The CDR3: CASSPRTITYNEQFF. For the CDR3, the DNA is TGTGCCAGCAGCCCCCGGACTATAACATACAATGAGCAGTTCTTC.

The J gene is TRBJ1-2, the V gene TRBV30; tentatively, D is TRBD1 (5 bases). V gave up 3 bases and J gave up 4 bases, with 21 bases separating them. The CDR3 consists of 16 residues. The germline CDR1 and CDR2 sequences are GTSNPN and SVGIG (reference sequence). CDR3 amino acids: CAWSPPGRGDFYGYTF. Here the CDR3 DNA reads TGTGCCTGGAGCCCCCCCGGTCGAGGGGATTTCTATGGCTACACCTTC.

This clonotype was seen more than once but under ten times. This rearrangement joins TRBV3-1 to TRBJ2-1; maybe TRBD2 (6 bases). V lost 2 bases and J lost 5, with 16 bases in between. From germline, CDR1 is LGHDT and CDR2 YNNKEL (reference sequence). The CDR3 covers 16 residues. The CDR3 spells CASSQLGSLRNNEQFF. CDR3 bases: TGTGCCAGCAGCCAACTCGGGAGTCTCAGAAACAATGAGCAGTTCTTC.

This clonotype was detected a few times. CDR3 bases: TGTGCCAGTAGTACCCAGGGGACCTCTGGAAACACCATATATTTT. This gives the protein CASSTQGTSGNTIYF. The J gene is TRBJ1-3, the V gene TRBV19; weak D call: TRBD1 (6 bases). Germline CDR1 LNHDA, CDR2 SQIVND (reference sequence). CDR3 length: 15 residues. V was cut by 4 bases and J by 0 bases, with 10 bases left in between.

This clonotype has a count of ten or more. This chain connects TRBV7-3 to TRBJ1-6; no reliable D call. The CDR3 has 15 amino acids. In germline, CDR1 is SGHTA, CDR2 FQGTGA. V was trimmed by 5 bases and J by 8 bases, leaving 16 bases between them. CDR3 amino acids: CASSASPGYDSPLHF. The CDR3 DNA reads as TGTGCCAGCAGCGCGAGCCCGGGGTACGATTCACCCCTCCACTTT.

This clonotype was observed many times. The rearrangement uses TRBV27 and TRBJ2-5, with TRBD1 matching over 7 bases. CDR1 is MNHEY, CDR2 SMNVEV, per germline (reference sequence). With 7 bases clipped from V and 5 bases from J, the junction kept 13 bases outside the gene matches. The CDR3 consists of 15 residues. The CDR3 loop reads CASTPKGAGWETQYF. The CDR3 DNA reads as TGTGCCAGCACCCCGAAGGGGGCAGGGTGGGAGACCCAGTACTTC.

This clonotype was counted only a few times. The chain combines TRBV19 with TRBJ1-1; TRBD1 matches at 11 bases. With V trimmed by 3 bases and J by 6 bases, 0 bases remained unmatched. The CDR3 runs 13 residues. Germline assignment: CDR1 LNHDA and CDR2 SQIVND (reference sequence). The CDR3 reads CASSMGQGAEAFF. As DNA, the CDR3 is TGTGCCAGTAGTATGGGACAGGGGGCTGAAGCTTTCTTT.

This clonotype was counted many times. The gene calls are TRBV10-3 and TRBJ2-7; D is uncertain. Germline CDR1 reads ENHRY; CDR2 reads SYGVKD. V lost 3 bases, J lost 7 bases, and 16 bases lay in between. CDR3 length: 14 amino acids. CDR3 sequence reads: CAISERSGLGEQYF. The CDR3 region has the DNA TGTGCCATCAGTGAAAGGTCAGGTCTGGGAGAGCAGTACTTC.

There are a few counts of this clonotype. This chain's CDR3 is CASSVRVSTNEKLFF. CDR3 nucleotides: TGCGCCAGCAGCGTCAGAGTTTCAACTAATGAAAAACTGTTTTTT. The V and J genes are TRBV5-1 and TRBJ1-4; D is uncertain. The V and J ends lost 4 bases and 0 bases respectively, with 10 bases between them. Germline V gene sequence: CDR1 SGHRS, CDR2 YFSETQ. This CDR3 has 15 residues.

Turning to this clonotype: Given a much more abundant clone one base away, this may be a read error. The chain recombines TRBV27 with TRBJ2-1, with TRBD1 identical over 7 bases. The germline V gene encodes CDR1 MNHEY and CDR2 SMNVEV (reference sequence). This CDR3 comprises 13 residues. J lost 10 bases, V lost 4 bases, and 7 bases had no gene match. The chain's CDR3 is CASSSGTAYEQFF. In DNA, the CDR3 is TGTGCCAGCAGTTCCGGGACAGCCTACGAGCAGTTCTTC.

This clonotype came up many times. The chain is built from TRBV7-9 and TRBJ2-1; 8 bases map to TRBD1. The length of the CDR3 is 13 residues. The J segment lost 9 bases and the V segment lost 4 bases, leaving 5 bases of the junction unmatched. Germline V gene data show CDR1 as SEHNR and CDR2 as FQNEAQ (reference sequence). CDR3 sequence reads: CASSSQGATEQFF. DNA for the CDR3: TGTGCCAGCAGCTCGCAGGGGGCCACTGAGCAGTTCTTC.

This clonotype was seen many times. The chain joins TRBV20-1 to TRBJ2-1, with 9 bases identical to TRBD2. This CDR3 has 15 residues. The germline gives CDR1 DFQATT, CDR2 SNEGSKA (reference sequence). J lost 2 bases, V lost 6 bases, and 8 bases had no gene match. The CDR3 bases are TGCAGTGCGAACCCGGGACTAGCAGCCTACAATGAGCAGTTCTTC. Its translation: CSANPGLAAYNEQFF.

The V call is TRBV24-1, the J call TRBJ2-3, with D unresolved. Germline CDR1 and CDR2: KGHDR and SFDVKD. Trimming cost V 7 bases and J 0 bases, with 10 bases left between them. This CDR3 has 14 residues. The CDR3 reads CATRDGASTDTQYF. In DNA form, the CDR3 reads TGTGCCACCAGAGACGGAGCTAGCACAGATACGCAGTATTTT.

This clonotype has at least ten counts. The J gene is TRBJ1-2, the V gene TRBV12-3 or TRBV12-4; no definite D call. The CDR3 contains 14 residues. V was trimmed by 1 base and J by 4 bases, leaving 10 bases between them. The CDR3 spells CASSLDGLRYGYTF. The CDR3 coding sequence is TGTGCCAGCAGTTTAGATGGGCTCCGCTATGGCTACACCTTC.

The chain uses TRBV20-1 and TRBJ2-7; 8 nucleotides line up with TRBD2. V lost 1 base to trimming and J lost 5 bases; unmatched junction nucleotides: 7. Germline values: CDR1 DFQATT, CDR2 SNEGSKA (reference sequence). The CDR3 loop spans 14 amino acids. The CDR3 nucleotides read TGCAGTGCTAGAGGGAATAGCGGGAATAACGAGCAGTACTTC. Translated, it gives CSARGNSGNNEQYF.

This clonotype was observed at least ten times. The CDR3 reads CASSLGSHQPQHF. The CDR3 DNA follows: TGTGCCAGCAGCTTGGGCAGTCATCAGCCCCAGCATTTT. This chain links TRBV7-8 with TRBJ1-5; D gene uncertain. The CDR3 loop spans 13 amino acids. Germline V gene sequence: CDR1 SGHVS, CDR2 FQNEAQ. V dropped 3 bases and J dropped 5 bases, with 8 bases sitting between them.

The chain combines TRBV5-1 with TRBJ2-3; 7 positions match TRBD2. With V trimmed by 0 bases and J by 2 bases, 6 bases remained unmatched. There are 16 residues in the CDR3. From germline, CDR1 is SGHRS and CDR2 YFSETQ. Here the CDR3 reads CASSLGASGDTDTQYF. The DNA of the CDR3 is TGCGCCAGCAGCTTGGGGGCTAGCGGAGACACAGATACGCAGTATTTT.

The table lists this clonotype with many counts. The chain has TRBV5-6 and TRBJ2-7, with D maybe TRBD1 (6 bases). The CDR3 runs to 15 residues. The V gene lost 3 bases and the J gene lost 7 bases, with 20 bases spanning the gap. Germline V lookup: CDR1 SGHDT, CDR2 YYEEEE. This CDR3 is CASSSTRDTTEEQYF. The CDR3, as DNA: TGTGCCAGCAGCTCAACTAGGGACACCACTGAGGAGCAGTACTTC. The full variable domain, its missing parts supplied by reference TRBV5-6 and TRBJ2-7, is DAGVTQSPTHLIKTRGQQVTLRCSPKSGHDTVSWYQQALGQGPQFIFQYYEEEERQRGNFPDRFSGHQFPNYSSELNVNALLLGDSALYLCASSSTRDTTEEQYFGPGTRLTVT.

This clonotype occurred a few times. This chain joins TRBV19 and TRBJ2-7, with D possibly TRBD2 on 7 matching bases. CDR1 is LNHDA and CDR2 is SQIVND in the germline V gene (reference sequence). The V end was cut by 2 bases, the J end by 2 bases, with 10 bases between. The CDR3 is 14 amino acids. The chain's CDR3 is CASSIRGRAYEQYF. DNA for the CDR3: TGTGCCAGTAGTATAAGGGGGAGGGCCTACGAGCAGTACTTC. Based on the CDR3 plus reference TRBV19 and TRBJ2-7, the full variable domain is DGGITQSPKYLFRKEGQNVTLSCEQNLNHDAMYWYRQDPGQGLRLIYYSQIVNDFQKGDIAEGYSVSREKKESFPLTVTSAQKNPTAFYLCASSIRGRAYEQYFGPGTRLTVT.

The J gene is TRBJ2-2, the V gene TRBV5-4; 9 nucleotides line up with TRBD2. The CDR3 totals 16 residues. Germline-derived CDR1 and CDR2 are SGHNT and YYREEE (reference sequence). V shed 4 bases, J shed 1 base, and the junction held 5 bases outside the gene matches. In nucleotides, the CDR3 is TGTGCCAGCAGCCCCGAACTAGCGGGGAACACCGGGGAGCTGTTTTTT. Translation gives CASSPELAGNTGELFF.

This clonotype has a count of ten or more. V is TRBV2 and J is TRBJ2-5; the match to TRBD1 covers 9 bases. CDR3 length: 18 amino acids. Germline-derived CDR1 and CDR2 are SNHLY and FYNNEI. The trim removed 6 bases at V and 3 bases at J, leaving 17 bases unmatched. The CDR3 DNA follows: TGTGCCAGCAGCCCCCAGTGGGGGGACGGACAGGGGAAAGAGACCCAGTACTTC. Amino acids: CASSPQWGDGQGKETQYF.

This clonotype showed up many times. The J gene is TRBJ2-5, the V gene TRBV27; weak D call: TRBD2 (5 bases). The length of the CDR3 is 15 residues. CDR1 MNHEY and CDR2 SMNVEV come from the germline V gene (reference sequence). The ends were cut back, 4 bases at V and 5 bases at J, with 17 bases in the middle. CDR3 DNA: TGTGCCAGCAGTTCTCTAGCATATTACCTGGAGACCCAGTACTTC. This sequence encodes CASSSLAYYLETQYF.

The chain links TRBV4-3 to TRBJ2-2, with 8 nucleotides matching TRBD2. The CDR3 loop spans 18 amino acids. Germline-derived CDR1 and CDR2 are LGHNA and YSLEER. The junction had 10 bases not matched to a gene; V was cut back by 1 base and J by 3 bases. In nucleotides, the CDR3 is TGCGCCAGCAGCCAAGCTCTCCAGCGGGAGCTCGACACCGGGGAGCTGTTTTTT. Translation: CASSQALQRELDTGELFF.